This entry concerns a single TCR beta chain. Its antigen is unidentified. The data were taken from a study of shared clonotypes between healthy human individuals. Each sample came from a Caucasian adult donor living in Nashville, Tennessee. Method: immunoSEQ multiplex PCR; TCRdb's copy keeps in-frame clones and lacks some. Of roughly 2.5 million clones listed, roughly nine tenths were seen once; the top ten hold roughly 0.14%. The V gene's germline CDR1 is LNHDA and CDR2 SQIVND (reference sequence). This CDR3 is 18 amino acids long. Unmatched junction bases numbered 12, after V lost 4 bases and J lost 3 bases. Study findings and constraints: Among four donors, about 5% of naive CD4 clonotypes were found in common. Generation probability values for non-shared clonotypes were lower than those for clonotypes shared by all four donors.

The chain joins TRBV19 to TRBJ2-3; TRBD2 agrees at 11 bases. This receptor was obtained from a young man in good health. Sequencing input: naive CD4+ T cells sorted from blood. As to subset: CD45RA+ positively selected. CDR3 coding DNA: TGTGCCAGTAGTACCTTCCTAGTAGCGGGGGGGCCAACAGATACGCAGTATTTT. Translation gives CASSTFLVAGGPTDTQYF.